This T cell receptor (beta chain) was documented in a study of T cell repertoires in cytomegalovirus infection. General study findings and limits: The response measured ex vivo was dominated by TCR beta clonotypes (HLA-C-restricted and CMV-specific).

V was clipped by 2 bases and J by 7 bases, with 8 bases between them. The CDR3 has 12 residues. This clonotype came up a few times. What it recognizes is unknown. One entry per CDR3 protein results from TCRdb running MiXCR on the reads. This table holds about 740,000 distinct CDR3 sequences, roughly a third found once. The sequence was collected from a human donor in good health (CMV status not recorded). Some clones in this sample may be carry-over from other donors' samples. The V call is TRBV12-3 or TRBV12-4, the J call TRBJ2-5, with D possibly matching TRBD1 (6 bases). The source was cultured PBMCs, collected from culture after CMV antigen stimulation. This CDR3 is CASSLQGPTQYF. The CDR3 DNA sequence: TGTGCCAGCAGTTTACAGGGGCCGACCCAGTACTTC.